The source of this T cell receptor (beta chain) is a study of radiation and T cells in renal cell carcinoma. Study-level results: Top tumor clonotypes rose in blood 2 weeks post-radiation, then contracted.

Noted time point: blood 4 weeks post-SBRT, at nephrectomy. Treatment reported: 15 Gy SBRT to primary tumor, nephrectomy 4 weeks later. Nephrectomy followed 15 Gy stereotactic body radiation by 4 weeks. Sequenced by immunoSEQ multiplex PCR; TCRdb stores in-frame clones only, minus some. The repertoire holds approximately 170,000 clones, about 88% seen once, with about 11% in the top ten. Germline V gene lookup returns CDR1 SGDLS and CDR2 YYNGEE. CDR3 length equals 14 residues. Trimming removed 0 bases at V and 1 base at J, with 5 bases between. Concerning this clone itself: As yet, its antigen is unknown.

The source material was blood, sampled from a patient whose treatment included radiotherapy and nephrectomy. The chain joins TRBV9 to TRBJ2-1; D not resolved. This receptor was obtained from a woman aged 45 to 65 with renal cell carcinoma. The CDR3 protein is CASSVADSYNEQFF. The CDR3 coding sequence is TGTGCCAGCAGCGTAGCCGATTCCTACAATGAGCAGTTCTTC.